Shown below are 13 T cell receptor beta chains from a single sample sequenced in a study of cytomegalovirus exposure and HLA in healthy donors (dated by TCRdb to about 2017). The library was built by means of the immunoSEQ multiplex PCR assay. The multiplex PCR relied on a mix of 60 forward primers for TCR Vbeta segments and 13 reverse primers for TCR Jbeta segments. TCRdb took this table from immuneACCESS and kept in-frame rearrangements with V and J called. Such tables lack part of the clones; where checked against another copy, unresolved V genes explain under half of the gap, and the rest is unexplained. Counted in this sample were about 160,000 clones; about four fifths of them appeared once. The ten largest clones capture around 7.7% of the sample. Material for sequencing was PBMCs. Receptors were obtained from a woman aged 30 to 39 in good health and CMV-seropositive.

The CDR3 nucleotides read TGCGCCAGCAGCCAAGGGACAGGGCTCGAAAAACTGTTTTTT. It translates to CASSQGTGLEKLFF. The chain combines TRBV4-3 with TRBJ1-4; TRBD1 matches at 8 bases. The CDR3 consists of 14 residues. Germline V gene sequence: CDR1 LGHNA, CDR2 YSLEER. V lost 1 base and J lost 8; bases outside the gene matches: 3.

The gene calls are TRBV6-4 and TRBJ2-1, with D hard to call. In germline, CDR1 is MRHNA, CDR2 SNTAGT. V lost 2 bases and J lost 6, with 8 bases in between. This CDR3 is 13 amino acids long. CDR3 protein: CASSDTAFNEQFF. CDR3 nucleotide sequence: TGTGCCAGCAGTGACACAGCTTTCAATGAGCAGTTCTTC.

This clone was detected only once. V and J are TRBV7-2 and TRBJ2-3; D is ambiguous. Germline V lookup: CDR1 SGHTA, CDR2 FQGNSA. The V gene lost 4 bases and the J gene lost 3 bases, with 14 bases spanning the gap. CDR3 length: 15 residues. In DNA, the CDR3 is TGTGCCAGCAGCTCTTCTAGTCCCCTAACAGATACGCAGTATTTT. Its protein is CASSSSSPLTDTQYF.

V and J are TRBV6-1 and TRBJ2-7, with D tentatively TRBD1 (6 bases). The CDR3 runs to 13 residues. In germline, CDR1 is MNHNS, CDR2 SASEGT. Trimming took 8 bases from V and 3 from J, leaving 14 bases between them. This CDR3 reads CASSNRGGYEQYF. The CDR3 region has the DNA TGTGCCAGCTCCAACCGAGGGGGCTACGAGCAGTACTTC.

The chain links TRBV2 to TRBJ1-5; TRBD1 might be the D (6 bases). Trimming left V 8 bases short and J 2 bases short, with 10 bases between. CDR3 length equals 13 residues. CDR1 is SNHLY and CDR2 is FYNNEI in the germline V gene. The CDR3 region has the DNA TGTGCCAGCGACAGGATCGGCAATCAGCCCCAGCATTTT. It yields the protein CASDRIGNQPQHF.

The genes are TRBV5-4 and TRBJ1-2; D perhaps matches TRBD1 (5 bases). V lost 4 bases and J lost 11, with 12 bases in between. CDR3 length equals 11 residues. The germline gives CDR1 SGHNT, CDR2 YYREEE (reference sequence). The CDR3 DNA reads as TGTGCCAGCAGCCCTGGAGACAGATACACCTTC. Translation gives CASSPGDRYTF. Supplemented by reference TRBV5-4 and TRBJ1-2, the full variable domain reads ETGVTQSPTHLIKTRGQQVTLRCSSQSGHNTVSWYQQALGQGPQFIFQYYREEENGRGNFPPRFSGLQFPNYSSELNVNALELDDSALYLCASSPGDRYTFGSGTRLTVV.

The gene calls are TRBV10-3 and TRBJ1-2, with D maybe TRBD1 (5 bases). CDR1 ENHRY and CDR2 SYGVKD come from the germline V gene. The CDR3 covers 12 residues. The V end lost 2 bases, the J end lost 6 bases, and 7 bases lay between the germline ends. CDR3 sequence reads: CAISEAGNGYTF. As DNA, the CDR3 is TGTGCCATCAGTGAGGCAGGGAATGGCTACACCTTC.

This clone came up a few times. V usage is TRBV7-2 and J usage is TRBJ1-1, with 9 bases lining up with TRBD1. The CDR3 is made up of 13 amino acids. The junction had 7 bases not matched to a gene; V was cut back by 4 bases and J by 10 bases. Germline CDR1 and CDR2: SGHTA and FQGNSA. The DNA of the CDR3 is TGTGCCAGCAGCTCCTGGGACAGGGTGGGAGCTTTCTTT. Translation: CASSSWDRVGAFF.

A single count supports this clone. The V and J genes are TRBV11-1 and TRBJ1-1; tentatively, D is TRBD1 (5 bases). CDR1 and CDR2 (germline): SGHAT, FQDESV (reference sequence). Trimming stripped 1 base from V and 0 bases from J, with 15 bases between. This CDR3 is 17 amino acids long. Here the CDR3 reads CASSLGRWGGMNTEAFF. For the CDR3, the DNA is TGTGCCAGCAGCTTAGGACGGTGGGGCGGGATGAACACTGAAGCTTTCTTT. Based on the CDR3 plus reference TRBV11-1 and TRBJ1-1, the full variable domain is EAEVAQSPRYKITEKSQAVAFWCDPISGHATLYWYRQILGQGPELLVQFQDESVVDDSQLPKDRFSAERLKGVDSTLKIQPAELGDSAMYLCASSLGRWGGMNTEAFFGQGTRLTVV.

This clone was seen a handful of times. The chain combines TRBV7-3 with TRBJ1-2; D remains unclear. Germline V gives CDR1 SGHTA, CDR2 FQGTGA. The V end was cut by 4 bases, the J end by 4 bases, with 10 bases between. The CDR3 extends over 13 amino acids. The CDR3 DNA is TGTGCCAGCAGCTCCGGACTGGCCTATGGCTACACCTTC. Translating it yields CASSSGLAYGYTF.

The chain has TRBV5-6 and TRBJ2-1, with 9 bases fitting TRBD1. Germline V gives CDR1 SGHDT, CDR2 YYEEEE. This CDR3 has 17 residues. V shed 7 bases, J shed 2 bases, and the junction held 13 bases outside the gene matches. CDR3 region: CASGDRGQGLTYNEQFF. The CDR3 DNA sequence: TGTGCCAGCGGGGACCGTGGACAGGGGCTGACCTACAATGAGCAGTTCTTC.

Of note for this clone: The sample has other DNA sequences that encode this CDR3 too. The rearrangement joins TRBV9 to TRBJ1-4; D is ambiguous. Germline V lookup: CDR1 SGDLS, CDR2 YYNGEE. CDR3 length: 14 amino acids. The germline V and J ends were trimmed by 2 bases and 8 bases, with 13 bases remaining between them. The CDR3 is CASSVGVGGEKLFF. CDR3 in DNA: TGTGCCAGCAGCGTCGGGGTGGGAGGCGAAAAACTGTTTTTT.

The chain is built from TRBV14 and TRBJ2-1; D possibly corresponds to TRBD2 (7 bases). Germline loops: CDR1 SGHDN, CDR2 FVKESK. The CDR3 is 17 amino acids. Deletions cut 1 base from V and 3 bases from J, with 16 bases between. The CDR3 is CASSQALGGADYNEQFF. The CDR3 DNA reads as TGTGCCAGCAGCCAAGCTCTTGGGGGGGCCGACTACAATGAGCAGTTCTTC.